This T cell receptor beta chain stems from a study of T cells in Graves' hyperthyroidism and ophthalmopathy. Broader study findings: Appearing also in blood were most of the thyroid clonotypes expanded above 0.001.

This clonotype was seen only a few times. Its target is unknown. The source material, RNA transcripts, was used to amplify TCR beta CDR3 regions. The TCR CDR3 first-round RT-PCR relied on the HTBI primer set. TCRdb used MiXCR to reprocess the multiplex PCR reads, holding one entry per CDR3 protein. This sample carries fewer than 900,000 distinct CDR3 sequences, 15% to 20% of them seen once, and the ten largest clones take 16%. V lost 4 bases, J lost 3 bases, and 8 bases stayed unmatched. The CDR3 runs to 15 residues. The V gene's germline CDR1 is SGHVS and CDR2 FQNEAQ. Any patient presenting with uncontrolled infection, other autoimmune disease, pregnancy or lactation was left out. Each 10 ml fresh peripheral blood draw supplied the PBMCs.

Sequenced material: blood. This chain uses TRBV7-8 with TRBJ2-7; 8 positions match TRBD1. This TCR came from a woman aged 50 to 60 with Graves' hyperthyroidism that later progressed to Graves' ophthalmopathy. The CDR3 nucleotides read TGTGCCAGCAGCTCAGAACCCGGACAGGGCTACGAGCAGTACTTC. Encoded protein: CASSSEPGQGYEQYF.